Listed below are T cell receptor beta chains from one sample, sequenced in a study of regulatory T cells in long-lasting Graves disease. TCRdb recomputed calls from the multiplex PCR reads with MiXCR, one row per CDR3 protein. The sample holds roughly 320,000 distinct CDR3 sequences, approximately 15% seen once. These same records also appear under a second study, on T cells in Graves' hyperthyroidism and ophthalmopathy.

The starting material was peripheral blood mononuclear cells (PBMCs), obtained at new diagnosis, from a patient treated with antithyroid drugs. The receptors here all came from a man in his forties with Graves disease. The CDR3 runs from the conserved cysteine through the conserved F or W. The order of the fields is clone size, D gene, V gene, J gene, CDR3 DNA, CDR3 protein. The D gene is left open where the match is weak. Clone sizes are given selectively: once, few, many, or a class where the clone is expanded.

many,TRBD1,TRBV7-8,TRBJ1-1,TGTGCCAGCAGCTTAGGCGGGACAGCGAACACTGAAGCTTTCTTT,CASSLGGTANTEAFF
few,.,TRBV7-6,TRBJ2-1,TGTGCCAGCAGTCGCACATGGAATGAGCAGTTCTTC,CASSRTWNEQFF
.,.,TRBV5-1,TRBJ2-2,TGCGCCAGCAGCTTCGACCAAACCGGGGAGCTGTTTTTT,CASSFDQTGELFF
many,.,TRBV5-1,TRBJ2-3,TGCGCCAGCAGCTTGCAGGACGACACAGATACGCAGTATTTT,CASSLQDDTDTQYF
.,.,TRBV5-6,TRBJ1-1,TGTGTCAGCAGCCCACACAAAGGGGGCACTGAAGCTTTCTTT,CVSSPHKGGTEAFF
many,.,TRBV7-2,TRBJ2-7,TGTGCCAGCAGCTTAGGCCAGGCTTGGGGAGAGCAGTACTTC,CASSLGQAWGEQYF
.,.,TRBV20-1,TRBJ2-7,TGCAGTGCTAAGAAAAGGGACGGTACCTACGAGCAGTACTTC,CSAKKRDGTYEQYF
many,.,TRBV28,TRBJ1-4,TGTGCCAGCGAATCTAGAGAAAAACTGTTTTTT,CASESREKLFF
many,TRBD1,TRBV2,TRBJ1-2,TGTGCCAGCAGTCTGGACAGGCAATATGGCTACACCTTC,CASSLDRQYGYTF
many,TRBD2,TRBV4-1,TRBJ2-3,TGCGCCAGCAGCCAACGGACTAGCGGGGGACGACTACTTGGGTTCACAGATACGCAGTATTTT,CASSQRTSGGRLLGFTDTQYF
many,TRBD1,TRBV20-1,TRBJ1-5,TGCAGTGCTAGAGATCGGACAGGGGGTTATCAGCCCCAGCATTTT,CSARDRTGGYQPQHF
.,TRBD2,TRBV4-2,TRBJ2-3,TGTGCCAGCAGCCAAGTCGTAGCGGGGGGCCCCACAGATACGCAGTATTTT,CASSQVVAGGPTDTQYF
few,.,TRBV10-3,TRBJ2-7,TGTGCCATCAGCCCCGGAACAGACTACGAGCAGTACTTC,CAISPGTDYEQYF
many,.,TRBV20-1,TRBJ2-1,TGCAGTGCTAGAGGGTGGGGGAGCTCCTACAATGAGCAGTTCTTC,CSARGWGSSYNEQFF
many,TRBD2,TRBV5-5,TRBJ2-5,TGTGCCAGCAGCAGGACTAGCGGGGGGTACTACCAAGAGACCCAGTACTTC,CASSRTSGGYYQETQYF
many,TRBD2,TRBV5-1,TRBJ2-1,TGCGCCAGCAGCCCCACTAGCGGAGATTACAATGAGCAGTTCTTC,CASSPTSGDYNEQFF
few,.,TRBV6-1,TRBJ1-5,TGTGCCAGCAGTGAATTTTCTTCGCAGGGAAGCAATCAGCCCCAGCATTTT,CASSEFSSQGSNQPQHF
many,TRBD2,TRBV9,TRBJ2-5,TGTGCCAGCAGCGCAAACGACGGGGGGACTCAAGAGACCCAGTACTTC,CASSANDGGTQETQYF
many,.,TRBV6-5,TRBJ2-1,TGTGCCAGCAGTTACTCGGGTCTGGGCAGTGAGCAGTTCTTC,CASSYSGLGSEQFF
once,.,TRBV5-1,TRBJ1-2,TGCGCCAGCAGCTTAGAATCCACCGGCTACACCTTC,CASSLESTGYTF
many,TRBD2,TRBV28,TRBJ2-1,TGTGCCAGCAGTCCACCCCCCAATTGGCGGGGGGACTATGAGCAGTTCTTC,CASSPPPNWRGDYEQFF
few,TRBD2,TRBV28,TRBJ2-1,TGTGCCAGCAGCCCCTCGGGGGCGGGGGGAACCTACAATGAGCAGTTCTTC,CASSPSGAGGTYNEQFF
.,.,TRBV5-5,TRBJ2-7,TGTGCCAGCAGCTTCTGGGGTTACGACGAGCAGTACTTC,CASSFWGYDEQYF
few,.,TRBV5-1,TRBJ1-2,TGTGCCAGCAGCCAATGGGGGGGGGGCAGCTCCTATGGCTACACCTTC,CASSQWGGGSSYGYTF
many,.,TRBV18,TRBJ2-3,TGTGCCAGCTCACCGCGGATAACAGATACGCAGTATTTT,CASSPRITDTQYF
many,.,TRBV7-2,TRBJ2-7,TGTGCCAGCAGCTTAGCGGGCAGGGGATACTACGAGCAGTACTTC,CASSLAGRGYYEQYF
.,.,TRBV9,TRBJ1-1,TGTGCCAGCACCGCTGAGGCAGGAGATTTGTACACTGAAGCTTTCTTT,CASTAEAGDLYTEAFF
few,.,TRBV20-1,TRBJ2-5,TGCAGTGCTGGGGAGTACCAAGAGACCCAGTACTTC,CSAGEYQETQYF
many,.,TRBV7-3,TRBJ1-2,TGTGCCAGCAGCTTAGATGGCTATGGCTACACCTTC,CASSLDGYGYTF
many,TRBD1,TRBV2,TRBJ1-5,TGTGCCAGCAGGGAACAGGGGCAGCCCCAGCATTTT,CASREQGQPQHF
few,.,TRBV5-1,TRBJ2-1,TGCGCCAGCAAAGCAGGGGGAGGGTTTAATGAGCAGTTCTTC,CASKAGGGFNEQFF
many,TRBD1,TRBV28,TRBJ2-1,TGTGCCAGCAGTTCTCACTACAGGGGTGTCTCCTACGATGAGCAGTTCTTC,CASSSHYRGVSYDEQFF